This TCR beta chain emerged from a study of OX40 agonist ivuxolimab in advanced cancers. Comments on this clone: Antigen: not known.

The CDR3 spans 13 residues. V lost 3 bases to trimming and J lost 8 bases, with 13 bases between them. Germline CDR1 reads MDHEN; CDR2 reads SYDVKM. Data came from immunoSEQ multiplex PCR; TCRdb stores just in-frame clones and leaves some out. Here the sample spans about 60,000 clones, about 88% being singletons. General study findings and limits: By week 6 at 0.1 to 3.0 mg/kg, blood CD4+ and CD8+ T cells had expanded clonally.

This chain links TRBV28 with TRBJ1-1; possibly TRBD1 for D (5 bases). This TCR was recovered from an adult with an advanced solid tumor such as melanoma, head and neck, liver or kidney cancer. Sequences were derived from CD4+ or CD8+ T cells sorted from blood, sampled in a trial of the OX40 agonist ivuxolimab. The CDR3 nucleotides are TGTGCCAGCAGTTTTCAGGGCAACGGGGAAGCTTTCTTT. Amino acid sequence: CASSFQGNGEAFF.